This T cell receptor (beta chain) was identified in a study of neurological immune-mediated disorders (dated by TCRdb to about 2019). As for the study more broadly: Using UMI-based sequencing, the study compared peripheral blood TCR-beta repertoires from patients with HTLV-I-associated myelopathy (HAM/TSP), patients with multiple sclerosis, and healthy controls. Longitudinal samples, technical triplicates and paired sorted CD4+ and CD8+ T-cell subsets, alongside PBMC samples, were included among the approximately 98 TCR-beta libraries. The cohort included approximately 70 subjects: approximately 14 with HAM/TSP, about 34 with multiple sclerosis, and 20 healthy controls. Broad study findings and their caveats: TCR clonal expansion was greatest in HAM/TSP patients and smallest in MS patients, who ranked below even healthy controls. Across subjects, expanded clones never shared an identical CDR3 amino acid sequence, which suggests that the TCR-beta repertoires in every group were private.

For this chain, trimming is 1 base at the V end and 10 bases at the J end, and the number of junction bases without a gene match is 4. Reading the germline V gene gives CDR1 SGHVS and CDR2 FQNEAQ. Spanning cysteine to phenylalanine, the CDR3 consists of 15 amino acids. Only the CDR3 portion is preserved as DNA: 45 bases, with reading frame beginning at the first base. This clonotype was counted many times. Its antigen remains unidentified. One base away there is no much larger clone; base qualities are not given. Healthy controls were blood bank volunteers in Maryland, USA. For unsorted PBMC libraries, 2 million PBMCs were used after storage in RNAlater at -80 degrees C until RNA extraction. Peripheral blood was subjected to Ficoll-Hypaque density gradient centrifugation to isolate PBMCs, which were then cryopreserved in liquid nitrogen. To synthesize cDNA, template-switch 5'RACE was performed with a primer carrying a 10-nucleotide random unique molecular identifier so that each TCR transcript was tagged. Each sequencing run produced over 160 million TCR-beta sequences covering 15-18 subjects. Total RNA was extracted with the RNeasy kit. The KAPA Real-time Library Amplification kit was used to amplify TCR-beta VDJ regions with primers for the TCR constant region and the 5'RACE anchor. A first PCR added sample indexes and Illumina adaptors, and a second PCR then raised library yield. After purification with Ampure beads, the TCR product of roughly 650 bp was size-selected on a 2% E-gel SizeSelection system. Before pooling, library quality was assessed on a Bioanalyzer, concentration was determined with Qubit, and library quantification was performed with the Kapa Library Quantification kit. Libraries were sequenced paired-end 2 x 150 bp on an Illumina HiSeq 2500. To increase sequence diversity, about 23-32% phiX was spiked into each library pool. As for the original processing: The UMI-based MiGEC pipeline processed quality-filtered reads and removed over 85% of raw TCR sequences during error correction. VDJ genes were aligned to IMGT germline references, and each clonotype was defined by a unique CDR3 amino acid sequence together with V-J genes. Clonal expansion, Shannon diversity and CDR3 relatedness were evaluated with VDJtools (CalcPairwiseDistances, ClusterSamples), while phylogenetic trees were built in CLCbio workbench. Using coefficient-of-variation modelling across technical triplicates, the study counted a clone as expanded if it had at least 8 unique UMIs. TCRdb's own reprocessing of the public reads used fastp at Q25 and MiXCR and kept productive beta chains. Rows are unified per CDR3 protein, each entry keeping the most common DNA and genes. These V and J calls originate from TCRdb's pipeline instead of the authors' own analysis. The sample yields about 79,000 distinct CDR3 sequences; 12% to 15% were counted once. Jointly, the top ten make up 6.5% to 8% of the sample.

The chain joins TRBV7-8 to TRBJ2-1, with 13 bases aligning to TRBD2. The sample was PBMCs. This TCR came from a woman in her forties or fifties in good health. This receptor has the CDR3 CASSLGTSGGHEQFF. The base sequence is TGTGCCAGCAGCTTAGGGACTAGCGGGGGTCACGAGCAGTTCTTC.